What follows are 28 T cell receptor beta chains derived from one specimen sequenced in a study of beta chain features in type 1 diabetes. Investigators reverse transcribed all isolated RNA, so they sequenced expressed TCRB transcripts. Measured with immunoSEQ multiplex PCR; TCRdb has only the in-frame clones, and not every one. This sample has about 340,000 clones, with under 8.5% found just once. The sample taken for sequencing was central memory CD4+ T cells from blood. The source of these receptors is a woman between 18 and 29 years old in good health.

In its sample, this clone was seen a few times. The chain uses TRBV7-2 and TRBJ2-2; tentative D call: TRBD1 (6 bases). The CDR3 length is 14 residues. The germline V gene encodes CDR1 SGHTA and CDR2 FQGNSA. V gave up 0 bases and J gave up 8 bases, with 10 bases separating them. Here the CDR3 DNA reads TGTGCCAGCAGCTTAGCTCAGGGGAGTGGGGAGCTGTTTTTT. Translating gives CASSLAQGSGELFF.

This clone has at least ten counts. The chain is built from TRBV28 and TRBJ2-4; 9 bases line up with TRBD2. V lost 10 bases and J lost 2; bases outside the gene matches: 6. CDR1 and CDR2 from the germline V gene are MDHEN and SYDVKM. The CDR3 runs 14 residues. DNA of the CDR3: TGTGCCACCTTGGCGGGAGGGTCCAAAAACATTCAGTACTTC. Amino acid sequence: CATLAGGSKNIQYF.

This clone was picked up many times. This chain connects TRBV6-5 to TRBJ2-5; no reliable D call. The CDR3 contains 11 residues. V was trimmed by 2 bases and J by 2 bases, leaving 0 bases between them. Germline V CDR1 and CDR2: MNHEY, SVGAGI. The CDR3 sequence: CASSYQETQYF. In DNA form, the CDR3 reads TGTGCCAGCAGTTACCAAGAGACCCAGTACTTC.

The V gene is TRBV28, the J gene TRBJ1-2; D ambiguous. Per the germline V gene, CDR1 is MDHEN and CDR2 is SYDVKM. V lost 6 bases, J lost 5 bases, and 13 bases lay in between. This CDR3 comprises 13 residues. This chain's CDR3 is CASRGGSRYGYTF. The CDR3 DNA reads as TGTGCCAGCAGGGGAGGGAGCAGGTATGGCTACACCTTC.

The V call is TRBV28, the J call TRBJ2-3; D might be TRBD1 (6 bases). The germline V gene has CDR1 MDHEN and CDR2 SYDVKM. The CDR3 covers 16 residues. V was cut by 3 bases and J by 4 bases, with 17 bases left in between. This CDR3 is CASSFTPGVDSDTQYF. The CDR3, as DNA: TGTGCCAGCAGTTTTACCCCAGGGGTAGACTCAGATACGCAGTATTTT. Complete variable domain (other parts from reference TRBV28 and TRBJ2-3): DVKVTQSSRYLVKRTGEKVFLECVQDMDHENMFWYRQDPGLGLRLIYFSYDVKMKEKGDIPEGYSVSREKKERFSLILESASTNQTSMYLCASSFTPGVDSDTQYFGPGTRLTVL.

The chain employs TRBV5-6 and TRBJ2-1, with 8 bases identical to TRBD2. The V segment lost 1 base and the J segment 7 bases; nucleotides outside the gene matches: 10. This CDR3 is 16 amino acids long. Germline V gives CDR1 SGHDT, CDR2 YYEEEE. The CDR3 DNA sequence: TGTGCCAGCAGCTTGCTCGGAGCGGGAGCTGGGAATGAGCAGTTCTTC. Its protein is CASSLLGAGAGNEQFF.

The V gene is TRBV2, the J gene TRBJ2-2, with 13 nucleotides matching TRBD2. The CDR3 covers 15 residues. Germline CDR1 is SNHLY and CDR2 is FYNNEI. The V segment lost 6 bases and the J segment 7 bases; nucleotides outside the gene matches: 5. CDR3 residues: CASRPGLAGSGELFF. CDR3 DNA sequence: TGTGCCAGCAGGCCGGGACTAGCGGGAAGCGGGGAGCTGTTTTTT.

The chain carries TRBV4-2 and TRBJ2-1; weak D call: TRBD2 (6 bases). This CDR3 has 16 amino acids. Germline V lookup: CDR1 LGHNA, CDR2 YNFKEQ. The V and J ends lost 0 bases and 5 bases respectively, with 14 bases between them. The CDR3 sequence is CASSQDLIGSNNEQFF. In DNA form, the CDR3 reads TGTGCCAGCAGCCAAGATCTAATCGGGAGTAACAATGAGCAGTTCTTC.

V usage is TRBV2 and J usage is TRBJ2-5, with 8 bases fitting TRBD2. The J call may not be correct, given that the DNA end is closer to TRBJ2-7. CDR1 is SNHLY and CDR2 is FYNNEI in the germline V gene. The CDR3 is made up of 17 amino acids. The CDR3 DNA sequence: TGTGCCAGCAGTGCCCCCTCAGGCAGCGGGAGCGGTTACGAGCAGTACTTC. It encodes CASSAPSGSGSGYEQYF.

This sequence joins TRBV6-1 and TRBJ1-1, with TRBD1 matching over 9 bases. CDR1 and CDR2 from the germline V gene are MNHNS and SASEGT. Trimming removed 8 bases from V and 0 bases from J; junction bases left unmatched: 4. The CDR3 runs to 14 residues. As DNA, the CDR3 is TGTGCCAGCTTTCGGACAGGGGTGAACACTGAAGCTTTCTTT. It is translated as CASFRTGVNTEAFF.

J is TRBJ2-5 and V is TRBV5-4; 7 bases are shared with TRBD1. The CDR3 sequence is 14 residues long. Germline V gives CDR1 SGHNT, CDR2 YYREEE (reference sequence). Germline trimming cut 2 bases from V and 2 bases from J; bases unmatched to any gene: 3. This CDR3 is CASSFRQGQETQYF. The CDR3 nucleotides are TGTGCCAGCAGCTTTCGACAGGGACAAGAGACCCAGTACTTC.

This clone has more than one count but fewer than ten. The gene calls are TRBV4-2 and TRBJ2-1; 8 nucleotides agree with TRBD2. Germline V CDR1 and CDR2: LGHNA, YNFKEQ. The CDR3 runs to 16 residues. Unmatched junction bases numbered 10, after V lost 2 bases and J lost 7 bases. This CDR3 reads CASSQRGGRSINEQFF. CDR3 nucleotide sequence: TGTGCCAGCAGCCAAAGGGGCGGGAGGTCTATAAATGAGCAGTTCTTC.

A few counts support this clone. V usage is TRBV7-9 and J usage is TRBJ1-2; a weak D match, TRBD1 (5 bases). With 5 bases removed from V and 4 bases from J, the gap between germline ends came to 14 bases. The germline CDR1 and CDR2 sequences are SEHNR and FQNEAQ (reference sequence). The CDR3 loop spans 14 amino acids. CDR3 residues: CASSRQQVGYGYTF. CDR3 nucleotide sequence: TGTGCCAGCAGCCGACAGCAGGTCGGCTATGGCTACACCTTC.

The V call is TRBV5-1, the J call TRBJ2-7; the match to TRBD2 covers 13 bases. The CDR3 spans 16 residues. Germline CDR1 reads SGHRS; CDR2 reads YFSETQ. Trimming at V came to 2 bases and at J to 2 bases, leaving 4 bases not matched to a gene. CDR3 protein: CASSFGLAGVPYEQYF. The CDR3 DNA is TGCGCCAGCAGCTTCGGACTAGCGGGAGTCCCCTACGAGCAGTACTTC.

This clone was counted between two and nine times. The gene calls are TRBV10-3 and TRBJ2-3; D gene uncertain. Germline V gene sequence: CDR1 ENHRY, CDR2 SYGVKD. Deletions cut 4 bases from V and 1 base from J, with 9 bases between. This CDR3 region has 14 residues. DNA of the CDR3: TGTGCCATCAGTGTTAGGTCCGGCACAGATACGCAGTATTTT. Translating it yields CAISVRSGTDTQYF.

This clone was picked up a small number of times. The CDR3 loop reads CSIDRAGQETQYF. In DNA, the CDR3 is TGCAGCATCGACAGGGCTGGCCAAGAGACCCAGTACTTC. This chain connects TRBV29-1 to TRBJ2-5, with 7 bases fitting TRBD1. The CDR3 consists of 13 residues. V lost 8 bases to trimming and J lost 1 base; unmatched junction nucleotides: 7. CDR1 and CDR2 from the germline V gene are SQVTM and ANQGSEA.

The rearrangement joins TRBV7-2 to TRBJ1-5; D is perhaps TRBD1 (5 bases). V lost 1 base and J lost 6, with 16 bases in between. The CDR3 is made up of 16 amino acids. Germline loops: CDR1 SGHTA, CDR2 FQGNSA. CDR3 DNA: TGTGCCAGCAGCTTAGGGGGACCTGGGACGGCTCAGCCCCAGCATTTT. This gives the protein CASSLGGPGTAQPQHF.

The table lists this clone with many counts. CDR3 DNA sequence: TGCAGCGTTGGCTGGGGAGACGAGCAGTACTTC. Translating it yields CSVGWGDEQYF. The chain joins TRBV29-1 to TRBJ2-7, with D possibly TRBD2 on 5 matching bases. CDR1 and CDR2 from the germline V gene are SQVTM and ANQGSEA. The V end lost 4 bases, the J end lost 5 bases, and 9 bases lay between the germline ends. The CDR3 covers 11 residues.

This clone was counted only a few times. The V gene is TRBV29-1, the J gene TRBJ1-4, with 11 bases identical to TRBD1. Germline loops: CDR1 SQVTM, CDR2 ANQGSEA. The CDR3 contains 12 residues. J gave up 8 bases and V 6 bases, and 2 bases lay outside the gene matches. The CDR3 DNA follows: TGCAGCGTGGGGGACAGGGGGGAAAAACTGTTTTTT. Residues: CSVGDRGEKLFF.

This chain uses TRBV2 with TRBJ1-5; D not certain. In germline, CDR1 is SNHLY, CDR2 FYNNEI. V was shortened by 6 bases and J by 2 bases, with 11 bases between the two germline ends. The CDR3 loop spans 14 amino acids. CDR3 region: CASRQDGRNQPQHF. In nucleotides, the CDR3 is TGTGCCAGCAGGCAAGACGGCCGCAATCAGCCCCAGCATTTT. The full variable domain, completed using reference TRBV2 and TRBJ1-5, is EPEVTQTPSHQVTQMGQEVILRCVPISNHLYFYWYRQILGQKVEFLVSFYNNEISEKSEIFDDQFSVERPDGSNFTLKIRSTKLEDSAMYFCASRQDGRNQPQHFGDGTRLSIL.

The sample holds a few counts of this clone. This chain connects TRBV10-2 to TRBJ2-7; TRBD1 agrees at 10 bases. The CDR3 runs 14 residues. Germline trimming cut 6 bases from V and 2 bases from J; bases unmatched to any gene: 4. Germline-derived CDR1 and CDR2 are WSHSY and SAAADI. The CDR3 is CASRAGQGAYEQYF. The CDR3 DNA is TGCGCCAGCAGAGCTGGACAGGGGGCCTACGAGCAGTACTTC.

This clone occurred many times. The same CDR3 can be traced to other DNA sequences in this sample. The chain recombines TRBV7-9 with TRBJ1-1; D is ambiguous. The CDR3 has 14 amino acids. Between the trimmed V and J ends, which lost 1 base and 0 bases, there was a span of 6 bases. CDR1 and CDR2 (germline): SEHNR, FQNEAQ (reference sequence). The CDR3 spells CASSLVPLNTEAFF. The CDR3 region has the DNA TGTGCCAGCAGCTTAGTCCCTTTGAACACTGAAGCTTTCTTT.

The CDR3 nucleotides are TGTGCCAGCATCTCGCGGGACTCTTACACCGGGGAGCTGTTTTTT. Translated, it gives CASISRDSYTGELFF. The V and J genes are TRBV7-9 and TRBJ2-2; TRBD2 is a possible D gene (6 bases). The CDR3 contains 15 residues. CDR1 and CDR2 (germline): SEHNR, FQNEAQ (reference sequence). The V and J ends lost 7 bases and 3 bases respectively, with 15 bases between them.

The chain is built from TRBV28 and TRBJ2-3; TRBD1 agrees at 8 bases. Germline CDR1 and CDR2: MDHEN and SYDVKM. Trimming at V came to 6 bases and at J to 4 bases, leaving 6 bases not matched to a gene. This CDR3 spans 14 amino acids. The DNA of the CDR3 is TGTGCCAGCAGACCACAGGGGGGCCCAGATACGCAGTATTTT. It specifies CASRPQGGPDTQYF.

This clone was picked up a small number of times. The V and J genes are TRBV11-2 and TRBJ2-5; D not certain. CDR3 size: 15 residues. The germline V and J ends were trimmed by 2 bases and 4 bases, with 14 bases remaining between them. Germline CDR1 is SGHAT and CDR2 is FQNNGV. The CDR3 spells CASSLRPADRETQYF. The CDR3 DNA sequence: TGTGCCAGCAGCTTAAGGCCGGCGGATCGAGAGACCCAGTACTTC.

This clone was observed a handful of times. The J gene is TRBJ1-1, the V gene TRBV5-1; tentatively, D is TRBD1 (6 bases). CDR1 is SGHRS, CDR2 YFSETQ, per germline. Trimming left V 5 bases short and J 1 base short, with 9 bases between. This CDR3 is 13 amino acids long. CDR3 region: CASRYRENTEAFF. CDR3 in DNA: TGCGCCAGCAGGTACAGGGAGAACACTGAAGCTTTCTTT.

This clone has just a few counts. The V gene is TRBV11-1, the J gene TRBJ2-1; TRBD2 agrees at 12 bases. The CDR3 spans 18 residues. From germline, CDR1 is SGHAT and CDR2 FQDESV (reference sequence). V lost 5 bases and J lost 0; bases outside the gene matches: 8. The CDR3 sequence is CASSGTGLAGSSYNEQFF. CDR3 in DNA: TGTGCCAGCAGCGGAACTGGACTAGCGGGGTCCTCCTACAATGAGCAGTTCTTC.

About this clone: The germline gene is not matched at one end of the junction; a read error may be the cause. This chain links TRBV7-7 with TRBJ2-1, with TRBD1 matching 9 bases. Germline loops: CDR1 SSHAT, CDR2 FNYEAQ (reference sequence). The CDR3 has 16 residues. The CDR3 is CASSPGRTGVYNEQFF. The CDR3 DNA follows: TGTGCTAGCAGCCCGGGCCGGACAGGGGTCTACAATGAGCAGTTCTTC.